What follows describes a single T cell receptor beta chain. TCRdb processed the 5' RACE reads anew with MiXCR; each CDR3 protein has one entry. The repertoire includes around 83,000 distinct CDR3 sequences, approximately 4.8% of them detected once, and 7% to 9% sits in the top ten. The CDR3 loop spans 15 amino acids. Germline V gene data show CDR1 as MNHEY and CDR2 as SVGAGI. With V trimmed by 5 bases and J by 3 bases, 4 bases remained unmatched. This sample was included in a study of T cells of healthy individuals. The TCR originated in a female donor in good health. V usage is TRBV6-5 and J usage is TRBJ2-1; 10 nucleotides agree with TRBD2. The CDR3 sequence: CASSRLAGDYNEQFF. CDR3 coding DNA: TGTGCCAGCAGTCGTCTAGCGGGAGACTACAATGAGCAGTTCTTC.